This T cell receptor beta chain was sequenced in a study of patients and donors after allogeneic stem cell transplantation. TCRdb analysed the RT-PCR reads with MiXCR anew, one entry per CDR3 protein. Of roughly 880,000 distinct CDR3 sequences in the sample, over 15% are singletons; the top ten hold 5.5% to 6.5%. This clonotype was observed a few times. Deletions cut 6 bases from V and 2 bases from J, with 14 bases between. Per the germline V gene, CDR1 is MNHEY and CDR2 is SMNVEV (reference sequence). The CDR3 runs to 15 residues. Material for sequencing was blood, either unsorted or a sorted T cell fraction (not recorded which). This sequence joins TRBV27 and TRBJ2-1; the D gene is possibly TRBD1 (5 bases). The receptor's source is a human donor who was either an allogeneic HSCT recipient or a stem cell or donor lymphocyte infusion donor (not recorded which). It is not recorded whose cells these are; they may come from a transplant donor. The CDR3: CASSHRQKTYNEQFF. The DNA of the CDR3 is TGTGCCAGCAGCCATCGACAGAAAACCTACAATGAGCAGTTCTTC.